This passage covers 23 T cell receptor beta chains from one sample sequenced in a study of blood T cells in healthy people across ages. Primers used in a second PCR of about 7 to 12 cycles were a sample-barcoded 5' primer and a J-beta primer mix. TCRdb redid the calling of the 5' RACE reads with MiXCR, one entry per CDR3 protein. The sample yields some 700,000 distinct CDR3 sequences, roughly two fifths seen once. The specimen sequenced was blood. The receptor set was obtained from a woman aged 60-75 years in good health.

The rearrangement links TRBV20-1 to TRBJ2-7, with a tentative D call TRBD1 (5 bases). Germline CDR1 reads DFQATT; CDR2 reads SNEGSKA (reference sequence). The V end was cut by 1 base, the J end by 5 bases, with 12 bases between. This CDR3 region has 13 residues. CDR3 DNA: TGCAGTGCTAGAGTGAACAGGAATCACGAGCAGTACTTC. Protein sequence: CSARVNRNHEQYF.

This clonotype was observed a few times. This chain joins TRBV3-1 and TRBJ2-5; no reliable D call. Per the germline V gene, CDR1 is LGHDT and CDR2 is YNNKEL (reference sequence). This CDR3 comprises 14 residues. V was trimmed by 1 base and J by 11 bases, leaving 17 bases between them. The CDR3 region has the DNA TGTGCCAGCAGCCAAGTTCGGGTCATGGGTGAGCAGTACTTC. Translation gives CASSQVRVMGEQYF.

This clonotype was recorded a few times. The V call is TRBV20-1, the J call TRBJ2-3; TRBD2 agrees at 11 bases. The V gene end was trimmed by 3 bases and the J gene end by 6 bases; junction bases not matched to a gene: 11. Germline V gene data show CDR1 as DFQATT and CDR2 as SNEGSKA (reference sequence). CDR3 length: 16 residues. CDR3 nucleotides: TGCAGTGCTAGGTCACTAGCGGGAGTAGGGTGGGATACGCAGTATTTT. Protein product: CSARSLAGVGWDTQYF.

The gene calls are TRBV6-2 or TRBV6-3 and TRBJ2-7; D perhaps matches TRBD2 (6 bases). Per the germline V gene, CDR1 is MNHEY and CDR2 is SVGEGT. This CDR3 region has 15 residues. The germline V and J ends were trimmed by 2 bases and 2 bases, with 13 bases remaining between them. As DNA, the CDR3 is TGTGCCAGCAGTTACATAAGCGGGCCGACCTACGAGCAGTACTTC. Translation gives CASSYISGPTYEQYF.

The chain is built from TRBV12-3 or TRBV12-4 and TRBJ1-2; 9 bases line up with TRBD1. The V gene end was trimmed by 3 bases and the J gene end by 7 bases; junction bases not matched to a gene: 3. This CDR3 is 13 amino acids long. The CDR3 loop reads CASSFPGQGGYTF. The DNA of the CDR3 is TGTGCCAGCAGTTTCCCGGGACAGGGTGGCTACACCTTC.

The rearrangement uses TRBV12-3 or TRBV12-4 and TRBJ2-3, with TRBD2 matching over 11 bases. The V segment lost 6 bases and the J segment 1 base; nucleotides outside the gene matches: 6. The CDR3 spans 16 residues. CDR3 protein: CASSRPSGGRTDTQYF. Written as DNA, the CDR3 is TGTGCCAGCAGCCGACCTAGCGGGGGGCGCACAGATACGCAGTATTTT.

This clonotype was detected a few times. The genes are TRBV15 and TRBJ2-1; weak D call: TRBD2 (5 bases). The CDR3 totals 13 residues. Germline CDR1 reads LNHNV; CDR2 reads YYDKDF (reference sequence). V was trimmed by 4 bases and J by 10 bases, leaving 14 bases between them. The DNA of the CDR3 is TGTGCCACCAGCAAACTCGAGGGCTACGAGCAGTTCTTC. Translating it yields CATSKLEGYEQFF.

The chain links TRBV20-1 to TRBJ2-1; D may be TRBD2 (6 bases). Per the germline V gene, CDR1 is DFQATT and CDR2 is SNEGSKA (reference sequence). This CDR3 contains 14 residues. The V and J ends lost 5 bases and 9 bases respectively, with 20 bases between them. The CDR3 spells CSAPRLEKDGEQFF. CDR3 nucleotide sequence: TGCAGTGCTCCCCGACTAGAAAAGGACGGTGAGCAGTTCTTC.

Note on this clonotype: At one boundary the junction diverges from the germline segment, which might be a read error. The chain couples TRBV7-3 to TRBJ2-5; perhaps TRBD1 as D (6 bases). Germline CDR1 reads SGHTA; CDR2 reads FQGTGA. This CDR3 is 12 amino acids long. As DNA, the CDR3 is TGTGCCAGCAGCTTATCAGGGGAGATCCAGTACTTC. Encoded protein: CASSLSGEIQYF.

The CDR3, as DNA: TGTGCCAGCAGCTCCTCGACCAGAACCAGCACAGATACGCAGTATTTT. This encodes CASSSSTRTSTDTQYF. The rearrangement uses TRBV11-2 and TRBJ2-3; unclear D gene. This CDR3 spans 16 amino acids. Germline V gives CDR1 SGHAT, CDR2 FQNNGV. V was shortened by 4 bases and J by 0 bases, with 14 bases between the two germline ends.

This clonotype was observed a handful of times. The chain couples TRBV7-2 to TRBJ1-5; 7 bases map to TRBD1. Germline-derived CDR1 and CDR2 are SGHTA and FQGNSA. After removal of 5 bases from V and 4 bases from J, the junction contained 5 bases not matched to a gene. This CDR3 is built from 14 residues. The CDR3, as DNA: TGTGCCAGCAGCCCGGGACAGCAGAATCAGCCCCAGCATTTT. Protein sequence: CASSPGQQNQPQHF. Looking up the rest from reference TRBV7-2 and TRBJ1-5 gives the full variable domain: GAGVSQSPSNKVTEKGKDVELRCDPISGHTALYWYRQSLGQGLEFLIYFQGNSAPDKSGLPSDRFSAERTGGSVSTLTIQRTQQEDSAVYLCASSPGQQNQPQHFGDGTRLSIL.

The chain links TRBV5-1 to TRBJ1-2; TRBD1 is a possible D gene (6 bases). Germline V lookup: CDR1 SGHRS, CDR2 YFSETQ. This CDR3 has 14 amino acids. V dropped 3 bases and J dropped 3 bases, with 12 bases sitting between them. This chain's CDR3 is CASSWGTRDYGYTF. The DNA for the CDR3 is TGCGCCAGCAGCTGGGGGACACGCGACTATGGCTACACCTTC.

The CDR3 bases are TGCAGTGCTATCCGGGAGGGCAATCAGCCCCAGCATTTT. Translation: CSAIREGNQPQHF. This chain joins TRBV20-1 and TRBJ1-5; D is unresolved. CDR3 length: 13 amino acids. Deletions cut 4 bases from V and 2 bases from J, with 9 bases between. CDR1 is DFQATT and CDR2 is SNEGSKA in the germline V gene (reference sequence).

The CDR3, as DNA: TGTGCCAGCAGCGCCTCTCCGGGAACCTACGAGCAGTACTTC. Protein sequence: CASSASPGTYEQYF. The chain carries TRBV9 and TRBJ2-7, with D perhaps TRBD2 (5 bases). CDR1 is SGDLS and CDR2 is YYNGEE in the germline V gene. Trimming left V 3 bases short and J 2 bases short, with 12 bases between. This CDR3 has 14 amino acids. The variable domain in full, with the rest retrieved from reference TRBV9 and TRBJ2-7, is DSGVTQTPKHLITATGQRVTLRCSPRSGDLSVYWYQQSLDQGLQFLIQYYNGEERAKGNILERFSAQQFPDLHSELNLSSLELGDSALYFCASSASPGTYEQYFGPGTRLTVT.

This clonotype was counted many times. CDR3 coding DNA: TGTGCCAGCTCACCACCGGGGGACAGCCTCTACAATGAGCAGTTCTTC. Protein product: CASSPPGDSLYNEQFF. The V gene is TRBV18, the J gene TRBJ2-1, with 7 bases that match TRBD1. From germline, CDR1 is KGHSH and CDR2 LQKENI. The CDR3 consists of 16 residues. J lost 3 bases, V lost 0 bases, and 5 bases had no gene match.

The chain has TRBV6-5 and TRBJ2-2; 12 nucleotides agree with TRBD2. Germline V gene lookup returns CDR1 MNHEY and CDR2 SVGAGI. This CDR3 is 17 amino acids long. The trim removed 0 bases at V and 6 bases at J, leaving 5 bases unmatched. The CDR3 region is CASSYSVSSGRAGELFF. CDR3 nucleotides: TGTGCCAGCAGTTACTCGGTCTCTAGCGGGAGGGCCGGGGAGCTGTTTTTT.

V and J are TRBV20-1 and TRBJ2-5; no firm D call. With the DNA end fitting TRBJ2-7 better, the J assignment may be wrong. The CDR3 extends over 11 amino acids. The germline CDR1 and CDR2 sequences are DFQATT and SNEGSKA (reference sequence). Here the CDR3 DNA reads TGCAGTGCTAGGGATGATTACGAGCAGTACTTC. Translating gives CSARDDYEQYF.

This chain joins TRBV5-1 and TRBJ2-1; TRBD1 matches at 8 bases. The junction had 9 bases not matched to a gene; V was cut back by 3 bases and J by 10 bases. The germline gives CDR1 SGHRS, CDR2 YFSETQ. This CDR3 region has 14 residues. The CDR3 DNA reads TGCGCCAGCAGCTCGGACAGGGAGGTTGGGGAGCAGTTCTTC. Protein: CASSSDREVGEQFF.

The V and J genes are TRBV27 and TRBJ2-7; 12 positions agree with TRBD2. Germline CDR1 is MNHEY and CDR2 is SMNVEV (reference sequence). The CDR3 spans 15 residues. The J segment lost 7 bases and the V segment lost 7 bases, leaving 11 bases of the junction unmatched. The CDR3 sequence: CASTPRLAGAGEQYF. In DNA, the CDR3 is TGTGCCAGCACCCCCAGACTAGCGGGGGCTGGGGAGCAGTACTTC.

CDR3 sequence reads: CASSFTQLQETQYF. The CDR3 DNA follows: TGTGCCAGCAGCTTTACCCAGCTCCAAGAGACCCAGTACTTC. This rearrangement joins TRBV5-6 to TRBJ2-5; no definite D call. CDR3 length: 14 amino acids. V dropped 2 bases and J dropped 1 base, with 9 bases sitting between them. The germline V gene encodes CDR1 SGHDT and CDR2 YYEEEE.

Turning to this clonotype: The junction departs from germline at one end; a sequencing error may be responsible. CDR3 DNA: TGCGCCGGCAGCTCCAGCCTCACAGATACGCAGTATTTT. Translation gives CAGSSSLTDTQYF. The chain carries TRBV5-1 and TRBJ2-3; D remains unclear. CDR1 is SGHRS and CDR2 is YFSETQ in the germline V gene. The CDR3 is 13 amino acids.

The rearrangement joins TRBV30 to TRBJ2-7; 10 bases map to TRBD2. This CDR3 has 18 amino acids. V dropped 0 bases and J dropped 2; count of bases not matched to a gene: 13. Germline CDR1 reads GTSNPN; CDR2 reads SVGIG (reference sequence). In DNA form, the CDR3 reads TGTGCCTGGAGTGTACGCCTAGATTCTAGCGGGGGAGCCTACGAGCAGTACTTC. This sequence encodes CAWSVRLDSSGGAYEQYF.

This clonotype occurred a few times. The gene calls are TRBV6-1 and TRBJ2-1; D is unclear. The CDR3 spans 13 residues. Trimming cost V 4 bases and J 8 bases, with 12 bases left between them. Germline lookup yields CDR1 MNHNS and CDR2 SASEGT. The DNA for the CDR3 is TGTGCCAGCAGTGTTGCTAGGACCGATGAGCAGTTCTTC. Translation: CASSVARTDEQFF.